The 13 T cell receptor beta chains reported below all come from one sample, sequenced in a study of blood T cell repertoires in COVID-19. Assay used: immunoSEQ multiplex PCR; TCRdb lists only in-frame clones, some missing. This sample has under 200,000 clones, with 84% found just once. Sequenced material: PBMCs or T cells enriched from blood (not recorded which). The receptors shown here come from a woman in her thirties who had been exposed to COVID-19.

The CDR3: CATSRGRTANQPQHF. DNA of the CDR3: TGTGCCACCAGCAGAGGCCGGACAGCCAATCAGCCCCAGCATTTT. The rearrangement joins TRBV15 to TRBJ1-5, with a weak D call TRBD1 (6 bases). Germline values: CDR1 LNHNV, CDR2 YYDKDF (reference sequence). With 1 base removed from V and 3 bases from J, the gap between germline ends came to 10 bases. The CDR3 spans 15 residues. Full variable domain (missing parts from reference TRBV15 and TRBJ1-5): DAMVIQNPRYQVTQFGKPVTLSCSQTLNHNVMYWYQQKSSQAPKLLFHYYDKDFNNEADTPDNFQSRRPNTSFCFLDIRSPGLGDTAMYLCATSRGRTANQPQHFGDGTRLSIL.

V gene TRBV29-1 combines with J gene TRBJ1-2, with D maybe TRBD1 (6 bases). V was shortened by 3 bases and J by 4 bases, with 18 bases between the two germline ends. The CDR3 covers 15 residues. CDR1 is SQVTM, CDR2 ANQGSEA, per germline. DNA of the CDR3: TGCAGCGTTGAGGGGGGGCCAGGGGCTTCCTATGGCTACACCTTC. Translating it yields CSVEGGPGASYGYTF. The full variable domain, its missing parts supplied by reference TRBV29-1 and TRBJ1-2, is SAVISQKPSRDICQRGTSLTIQCQVDSQVTMMFWYRQQPGQSLTLIATANQGSEATYESGFVIDKFPISRPNLTFSTLTVSNMSPEDSSIYLCSVEGGPGASYGYTFGSGTRLTVV.

J is TRBJ1-1 and V is TRBV6-5; a weak D match, TRBD1 (5 bases). This CDR3 contains 14 residues. CDR1 is MNHEY, CDR2 SVGAGI, per germline. The germline V and J ends were trimmed by 6 bases and 7 bases, with 18 bases remaining between them. CDR3 coding DNA: TGTGCCAGCAGCCAGGGCGGGGGGAACGGTGAAGCTTTCTTT. Its protein is CASSQGGGNGEAFF.

The chain links TRBV6-2 or TRBV6-3 to TRBJ1-1; D unresolved. This CDR3 region has 11 residues. The germline CDR1 and CDR2 sequences are MNHEY and SVGEGT. Between the trimmed V and J ends, which lost 5 bases and 5 bases, there was a span of 6 bases. CDR3 DNA sequence: TGTGCCAGCAGTACCGAGACTGAAGCTTTCTTT. This codes for CASSTETEAFF.

This clone was counted a few times. The J gene is TRBJ2-7, the V gene TRBV5-1; 10 bases are a match to TRBD1. Germline V gives CDR1 SGHRS, CDR2 YFSETQ. The CDR3 has 14 amino acids. J lost 3 bases, V lost 4 bases, and 4 bases had no gene match. This CDR3 is CASSAGTGVYEQYF. For the CDR3, the DNA is TGCGCCAGCAGCGCCGGGACAGGGGTCTACGAGCAGTACTTC.

J is TRBJ1-5 and V is TRBV6-5; 7 bases align to TRBD1. There are 15 residues in the CDR3. The V segment lost 6 bases and the J segment 6 bases; nucleotides outside the gene matches: 11. CDR1 MNHEY and CDR2 SVGAGI come from the germline V gene. The CDR3 reads CASREIYRGAQPQHF. Written as DNA, the CDR3 is TGTGCCAGCAGGGAGATCTACAGGGGCGCTCAGCCCCAGCATTTT.

The V and J genes are TRBV10-1 and TRBJ2-3, with 10 bases that match TRBD2. The trim removed 6 bases at V and 6 bases at J, leaving 15 bases unmatched. Germline CDR1 WNHNN, CDR2 SYGVQD (reference sequence). The CDR3 totals 17 residues. The CDR3 is CASRTDPGGSGGDTQYF. CDR3 in DNA: TGCGCCAGCAGAACGGACCCTGGTGGTAGCGGGGGGGATACGCAGTATTTT.

V usage is TRBV9 and J usage is TRBJ2-6; 8 bases agree with TRBD2. The V and J ends lost 0 bases and 3 bases, in that order; junction bases with no gene match: 14. The germline V gene has CDR1 SGDLS and CDR2 YYNGEE. This CDR3 is built from 20 residues. The DNA of the CDR3 is TGTGCCAGCAGCGTAGAACCTAGCGGGTCCCGGGACGGTGGGGCCAACGTCCTGACTTTC. Its protein product is CASSVEPSGSRDGGANVLTF.

The rearrangement uses TRBV19 and TRBJ1-2; D uncertain. Germline CDR1 and CDR2: LNHDA and SQIVND (reference sequence). The CDR3 runs 15 residues. Trimming stripped 5 bases from V and 0 bases from J, with 13 bases between. In DNA, the CDR3 is TGTGCCAGTAGTGTACTATCGCCTGCTAACTATGGCTACACCTTC. This encodes CASSVLSPANYGYTF.

The chain is built from TRBV3-1 (or the pseudogene TRBV3-2) and TRBJ1-1; no clear D gene. CDR3 length: 11 amino acids. The germline CDR1 and CDR2 sequences are LGHDT and YNNKEL (reference sequence). Trimming stripped 3 bases from V and 11 bases from J, with 10 bases between. CDR3 nucleotides: TGTGCCAGCAGCCATGGAGTCGGGGCTTTCTTT. Its translation is CASSHGVGAFF.

This clone was seen once. The chain links TRBV14 to TRBJ1-1, with D perhaps TRBD1 (5 bases). Germline values: CDR1 SGHDN, CDR2 FVKESK. Trimming removed 4 bases at V and 10 bases at J, with 19 bases between. The CDR3 extends over 14 amino acids. The CDR3 nucleotides read TGTGCCAGCAGCCTAAGTGGGGGGACCGCGGGAGCTTTCTTT. It yields the protein CASSLSGGTAGAFF.

The chain couples TRBV20-1 to TRBJ2-7, with 8 bases identical to TRBD2. The CDR3 has 15 residues. Germline lookup yields CDR1 DFQATT and CDR2 SNEGSKA (reference sequence). J gave up 5 bases and V 3 bases, and 12 bases lay outside the gene matches. Here the CDR3 reads CSASVGGTRSHEQYF. CDR3 in DNA: TGCAGTGCTAGTGTCGGGGGGACTAGATCCCACGAGCAGTACTTC.

Points on this clone: Other DNA sequences of this sample code for an identical CDR3. The chain uses TRBV18 and TRBJ2-7, with 10 bases fitting TRBD1. Germline V gene data show CDR1 as KGHSH and CDR2 as LQKENI. This CDR3 has 15 amino acids. The trim removed 4 bases at V and 2 bases at J, leaving 5 bases unmatched. The CDR3, as DNA: TGTGCCAGCTCACTTGGGACAGGGGAGACCTACGAGCAGTACTTC. This gives the protein CASSLGTGETYEQYF. The entire variable domain, with the rest obtained from reference TRBV18 and TRBJ2-7, is as follows: NAGVMQNPRHLVRRRGQEARLRCSPMKGHSHVYWYRQLPEEGLKFMVYLQKENIIDESGMPKERFSAEFPKEGPSILRIQQVVRGDSAAYFCASSLGTGETYEQYFGPGTRLTVT.